This TCR beta chain was retrieved from a study of T cells in Graves' hyperthyroidism and ophthalmopathy. Notes on the study in general: Researchers found most expanded thyroid clonotypes above 0.001 in blood as well. Separating ophthalmopathy from stable hyperthyroidism was achieved by a 13 V-J model.

About this clonotype: Antigen specificity is unknown.

What was amplified from RNA transcripts were TCR beta CDR3 regions. TCR CDR3 underwent first-round RT-PCR with the HTBI primer set. One entry per CDR3 protein results from TCRdb running MiXCR on the multiplex PCR reads. The repertoire consists of approximately 300,000 distinct CDR3 sequences, with approximately 15% occurring once and the leading ten covering around a third. Germline V gives CDR1 MNHNS, CDR2 SASEGT. The length of the CDR3 is 14 residues. V shed 6 bases and J shed 3 bases, with 14 bases lying between them. This chain joins TRBV6-1 and TRBJ1-1; no reliable D call. The TCR was taken from a young man with Graves' hyperthyroidism. The sample comprised blood. Here the CDR3 DNA reads TGTGCCAGCAGCAGCGCGCATGACGACACTGAAGCTTTCTTT. The encoded protein is CASSSAHDDTEAFF.